The following is a T cell receptor beta chain sequence with its context. Sequenced by immunoSEQ multiplex PCR; TCRdb stores in-frame clones only, minus some. The profile covers under 60,000 clones, with 93% appearing a single time and 23% taken by the ten largest. The source of the sample is a study of control samples from healthy donors and cancer patients. Input material: PBMCs. The TCR comes from a woman between 50 and 59 years old with head and neck cancer.

Here the CDR3 reads CASSDAFTGAYEQYF. CDR3 nucleotides: TGTGCCAGCAGTGACGCTTTTACGGGGGCCTACGAGCAGTACTTC. The chain uses TRBV6-1 and TRBJ2-7, with D perhaps TRBD2 (6 bases). Germline V gene sequence: CDR1 MNHNS, CDR2 SASEGT. The CDR3 extends over 15 amino acids. V lost 3 bases, J lost 2 bases, and 14 bases lay in between.